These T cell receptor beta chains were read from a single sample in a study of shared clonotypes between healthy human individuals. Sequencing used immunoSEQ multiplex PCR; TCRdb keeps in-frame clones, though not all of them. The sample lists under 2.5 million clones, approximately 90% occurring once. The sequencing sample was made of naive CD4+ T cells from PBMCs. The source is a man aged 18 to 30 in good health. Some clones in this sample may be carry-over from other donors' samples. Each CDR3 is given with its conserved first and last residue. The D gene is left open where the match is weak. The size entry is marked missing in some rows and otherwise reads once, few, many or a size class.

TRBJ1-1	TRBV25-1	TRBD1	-	TGTGCCAGCACACCCAGGGGGATGAACACTGAAGCTTTCTTT	CASTPRGMNTEAFF
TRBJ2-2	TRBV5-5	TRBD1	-	TGTGCCAGCAGCCCCAGGGGACAGTCGAACACCGGGGAGCTGTTTTTT	CASSPRGQSNTGELFF
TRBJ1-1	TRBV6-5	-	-	TGTGCCAGCAGTTACAGGTGGGGGGACACTGAAGCTTTCTTT	CASSYRWGDTEAFF
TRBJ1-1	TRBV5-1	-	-	TGCGCCAGCAGCTTGTTTAGGACAGCGAACACTGAAGCTTTCTTT	CASSLFRTANTEAFF
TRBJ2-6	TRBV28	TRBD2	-	TGTGCCAGCAGTCGTCGTAGCGGGAGGGCTGGGGCCAACGTCCTGACTTTC	CASSRRSGRAGANVLTF
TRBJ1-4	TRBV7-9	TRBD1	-	TGTGCCAGCAGCTCCCCTAGCGGGCAGGGGGGCCTGTTCAATGAAAAACTGTTTTTT	CASSSPSGQGGLFNEKLFF
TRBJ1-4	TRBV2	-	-	TGTGCCAGCAGTGAATTGGCAGGGGATAATGAAAAACTGTTTTTT	CASSELAGDNEKLFF
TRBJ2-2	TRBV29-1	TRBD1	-	TGCAGCGTTGCGGGGGGACCGGGACAGGGAACCACCGGGGAGCTGTTTTTT	CSVAGGPGQGTTGELFF
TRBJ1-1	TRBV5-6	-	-	TGTGCCAGCAGCTTTTTTAGGAACACTGAAGCTTTCTTT	CASSFFRNTEAFF
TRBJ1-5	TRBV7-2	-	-	TGTGCCAGCAGCTTAGGGGCAGCTCAGCCCCAGCATTTT	CASSLGAAQPQHF
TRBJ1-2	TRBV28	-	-	TGTGCCAGCAGTTTCGGTGGGGGGAGGTTTGGCTACACCTTC	CASSFGGGRFGYTF
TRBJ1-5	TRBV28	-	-	TGTGCCAGCATCGGAGGGGGGAATCAGCCCCAGCATTTT	CASIGGGNQPQHF
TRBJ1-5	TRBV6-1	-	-	TGTGCCAGCAAGAGTACCTTCGATCAGCCCCAGCATTTT	CASKSTFDQPQHF
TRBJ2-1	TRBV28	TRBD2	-	TGTGCCAGCACCACCCCCGGACTAGCGGGTTACAATGAGCAGTTCTTC	CASTTPGLAGYNEQFF
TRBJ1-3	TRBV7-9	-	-	TGTGCCAGCAGCCTACAGGGATCTGGAAACACCATATATTTT	CASSLQGSGNTIYF
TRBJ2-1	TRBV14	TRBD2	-	TGTGCCAGCAGCCACCTAGCGGGAAGGGATTCCTACAATGAGCAGTTCTTC	CASSHLAGRDSYNEQFF
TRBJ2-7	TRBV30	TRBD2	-	TGTGCCTGGAGTGTACAAGAGACTAGCGGGAGCGGGGAGCAGTACTTC	CAWSVQETSGSGEQYF
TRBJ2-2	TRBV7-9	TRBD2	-	TGTGCCAGCAGCCAGGGACTAGCTCCCGGGGAGCTGTTTTTT	CASSQGLAPGELFF
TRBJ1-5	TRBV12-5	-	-	TGTGCTAGTGGTTTAGATTTGGGGGGCCTGAGCAATCAGCCCCAGCATTTT	CASGLDLGGLSNQPQHF
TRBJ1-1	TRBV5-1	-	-	TGCGCCAGCAGCTTGTTCGGTAAGGATGAAGCTTTCTTT	CASSLFGKDEAFF
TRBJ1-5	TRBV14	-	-	TGTGCCAGCAGCCAAGTTGGTCAGGTAATAAGCAATCAGCCCCAGCATTTT	CASSQVGQVISNQPQHF
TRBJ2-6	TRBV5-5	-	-	TGTGCCAGCAGCATCGGACACAACTCTGGGGCCAACGTCCTGACTTTC	CASSIGHNSGANVLTF
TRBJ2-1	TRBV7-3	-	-	TGTGCCAGCAGCTTAACGTCAAGCATCTACAATGAGCAGTTCTTC	CASSLTSSIYNEQFF
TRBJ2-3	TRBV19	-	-	TGTGCCAGTAGTTCGGGAAGCACAGATACGCAGTATTTT	CASSSGSTDTQYF
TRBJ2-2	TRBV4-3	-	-	TGCGCCAGCAGCCAAGACTGGGGCGGGCCGAACACCGGGGAGCTGTTTTTT	CASSQDWGGPNTGELFF
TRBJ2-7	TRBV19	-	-	TGTGCCAGTAGTATGGAAGCCAACTACGAGCAGTACTTC	CASSMEANYEQYF
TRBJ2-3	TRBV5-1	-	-	TGCGCCAGCAGCTTGAACCCCGTGGGCACAGATACGCAGTATTTT	CASSLNPVGTDTQYF
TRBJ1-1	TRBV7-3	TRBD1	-	TGTGCCAGCAGCTTATCGACAGGGGGCCCGGCTTTCTTT	CASSLSTGGPAFF
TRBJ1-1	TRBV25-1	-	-	TGTGCCAGCAGTGACCAGGGAGCGGTAGACACTGAAGCTTTCTTT	CASSDQGAVDTEAFF
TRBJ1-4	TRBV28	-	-	TGTGCCAGCAGTGGGGGCCCGGCAGGAGGAAATGAAAAACTGTTTTTT	CASSGGPAGGNEKLFF
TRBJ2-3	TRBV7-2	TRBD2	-	TGTGCCAGCAGCTTAGTGGCGCTAGCGGGAGGGAGAGATACGCAGTATTTT	CASSLVALAGGRDTQYF
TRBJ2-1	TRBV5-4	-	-	TGTGCCAGCAGCTTACTGCCCGGGGGAGATGAGCAGTTCTTC	CASSLLPGGDEQFF
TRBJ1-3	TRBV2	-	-	TGTGCCAGCAGATTCAGGGAGGTCAAGGGAAACACCATATATTTT	CASRFREVKGNTIYF
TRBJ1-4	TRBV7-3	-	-	TGTGCCAGCAGCTTTCGGCATAATGAAAAACTGTTTTTT	CASSFRHNEKLFF
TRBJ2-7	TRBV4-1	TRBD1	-	TGCGCCAGCAGCCAAGATCGGGTGGGACAGGCATCCTACGAGCAGTACTTC	CASSQDRVGQASYEQYF
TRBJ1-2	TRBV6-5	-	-	TGTGCCAGCAGTTACGGGTTTGGTGACGGGTACTATGGCTACACCTTC	CASSYGFGDGYYGYTF
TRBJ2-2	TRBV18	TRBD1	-	TGTGCCAGCTCACCCCGATGGCTAAGACAGGGACAGAACACCGGGGAGCTGTTTTTT	CASSPRWLRQGQNTGELFF
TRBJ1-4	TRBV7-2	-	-	TGTGCCAGCAGCCTAACCCCGCCTACGAGGGTCGGTGAAAAACTGTTTTTT	CASSLTPPTRVGEKLFF
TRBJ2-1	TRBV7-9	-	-	TGTGCCAGCAGCTTCCCGGACCCCATCAATGAGCAGTTCTTC	CASSFPDPINEQFF
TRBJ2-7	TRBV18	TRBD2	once	TGTGCCAGCTCACCAAGCGGGGGTCGGTACGAGCAGTACTTC	CASSPSGGRYEQYF
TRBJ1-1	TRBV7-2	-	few	TGTGCCAGCAGCTTAAGGGGAGTTATACAAGCTTTCTTT	CASSLRGVIQAFF
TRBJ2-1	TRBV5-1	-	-	TGCGCCAGCAGTCGGACGGCCGGGGCCTACAATGAGCAGTTCTTC	CASSRTAGAYNEQFF
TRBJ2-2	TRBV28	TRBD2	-	TGTGCCAGCAGTTTCACTAGCGGGAGGTACACCGGGGAGCTGTTTTTT	CASSFTSGRYTGELFF
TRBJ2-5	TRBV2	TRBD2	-	TGTGCCAGCAGCCGAGTCCCGGGACTAGCGGGAGAGACCCAGTACTTC	CASSRVPGLAGETQYF
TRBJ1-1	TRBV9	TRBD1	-	TGTGCCAGCAGACCATCCGGGACAGTGAACACTGAAGCTTTCTTT	CASRPSGTVNTEAFF
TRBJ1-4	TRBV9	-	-	TGTGCCAGCAGCGTAAATCGCCGACCTGTAAATGAAAAACTGTTTTTT	CASSVNRRPVNEKLFF
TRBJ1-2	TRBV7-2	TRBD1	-	TGTGCCAGCAGCACTGACAGGGCTGGTAACTATGGCTACACCTTC	CASSTDRAGNYGYTF
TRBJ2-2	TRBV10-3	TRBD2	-	TGTGCCATCAGTGAGCCCGGGACTAGCGGGAGTCCCCACACCGGGGAGCTGTTTTTT	CAISEPGTSGSPHTGELFF
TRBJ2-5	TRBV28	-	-	TGTGCCAGCAGTTTAGGTGGGGGAGAGACCCAGTACTTC	CASSLGGGETQYF
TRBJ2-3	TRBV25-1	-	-	TGTGCCAGCAGTGAGGGTCGGCATTTAGCGCAGTATTTT	CASSEGRHLAQYF
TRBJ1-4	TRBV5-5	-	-	TGTGCCAGCAGCTTCCCCACCGGGCCTGCAACTAATGAAAAACTGTTTTTT	CASSFPTGPATNEKLFF
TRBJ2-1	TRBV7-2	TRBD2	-	TGTGCCAGCAGCTTCCTAGCGGGCCCCCCGAATGAGCAGTTCTTC	CASSFLAGPPNEQFF
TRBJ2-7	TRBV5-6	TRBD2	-	TGTGCCAGCAGCTTGTTCCGGGGGAGGGACTCCTACGAGCAGTACTTC	CASSLFRGRDSYEQYF